A single sample gave rise to the 20 T cell receptor beta chains below, sequenced in a study of T cells after yellow fever vaccination. TCRdb re-called the 5' RACE reads with MiXCR, one entry per CDR3 protein. The table includes about 220,000 distinct CDR3 sequences, roughly 6.2% detected once. Source: CD4+ T cells sorted from PBMCs, taken on the day of the yellow fever booster vaccination. These receptors all come from a young man who received the YFV17D yellow fever vaccine.

This clonotype was seen repeatedly, ten times or more. V gene TRBV25-1 combines with J gene TRBJ1-4; TRBD1 agrees at 7 bases. The CDR3 is made up of 13 amino acids. Germline assignment: CDR1 MGHDK and CDR2 SYGVNS. With V trimmed by 6 bases and J by 8 bases, 6 bases remained unmatched. Here the CDR3 reads CASSRQGEEKLFF. CDR3 nucleotides: TGTGCCAGCAGCAGACAGGGAGAGGAAAAACTGTTTTTT.

Only a few counts were recorded for this clonotype. The rearrangement joins TRBV20-1 to TRBJ2-5; TRBD1 agrees at 7 bases. V was pared by 6 bases and J by 0 bases, with 10 bases of the junction left unmatched. The germline V gene encodes CDR1 DFQATT and CDR2 SNEGSKA (reference sequence). The CDR3 length is 15 residues. The CDR3 region is CSAEGAAGDQETQYF. DNA for the CDR3: TGCAGTGCCGAGGGGGCGGCTGGGGACCAAGAGACCCAGTACTTC.

The V and J genes are TRBV20-1 and TRBJ1-6, with D tentatively TRBD1 (6 bases). This CDR3 is 14 amino acids long. V lost 2 bases to trimming and J lost 7 bases, with 12 bases between them. CDR1 is DFQATT and CDR2 is SNEGSKA in the germline V gene (reference sequence). CDR3 amino acids: CSARPRDKNSPLHF. The CDR3, as DNA: TGCAGTGCTAGACCCAGGGACAAGAATTCACCCCTCCACTTT.

This clonotype was counted a few times. The J gene is TRBJ2-5, the V gene TRBV5-1; 10 bases are a match to TRBD1. The CDR3 contains 15 residues. After removal of 3 bases from V and 3 bases from J, the junction contained 5 bases not matched to a gene. Germline-derived CDR1 and CDR2 are SGHRS and YFSETQ. DNA for the CDR3: TGCGCCAGCAGCTGGGGGACAGGGGTGAAAGAGACCCAGTACTTC. This gives the protein CASSWGTGVKETQYF.

This clonotype was observed a handful of times. The CDR3 bases are TGCAGCGCCCGACCGTTCACCGGGGAGCTGTTTTTT. As protein: CSARPFTGELFF. The chain couples TRBV29-1 to TRBJ2-2; D is ambiguous. CDR3 length equals 12 residues. Per germline, CDR1 SQVTM and CDR2 ANQGSEA. Trimming pared 7 bases from V and 4 bases from J, leaving 10 bases between.

This clonotype was seen repeatedly, ten times or more. The chain is built from TRBV7-2 and TRBJ2-1; 8 positions agree with TRBD2. The junction had 5 bases not matched to a gene; V was cut back by 5 bases and J by 2 bases. From germline, CDR1 is SGHTA and CDR2 FQGNSA. CDR3 length equals 15 residues. The CDR3 sequence is CASSESGSTYNEQFF. CDR3 nucleotide sequence: TGTGCCAGCAGCGAGAGCGGGAGCACCTACAATGAGCAGTTCTTC.

The chain links TRBV28 to TRBJ2-7, with 8 bases that match TRBD2. V lost 6 bases, J lost 1 base, and 8 bases stayed unmatched. The CDR3 spans 15 residues. Per the germline V gene, CDR1 is MDHEN and CDR2 is SYDVKM. CDR3 bases: TGTGCCAGCAGGCCGCCTAGCGGGCAATCCTACGAGCAGTACTTC. Translating gives CASRPPSGQSYEQYF.

This clonotype was seen only once. V and J are TRBV20-1 and TRBJ2-3; 10 nucleotides match TRBD2. The CDR3 length is 19 residues. Germline lookup yields CDR1 DFQATT and CDR2 SNEGSKA (reference sequence). J lost 3 bases, V lost 4 bases, and 19 bases had no gene match. The CDR3 here is CSATSLGVWASGRTDTQYF. The CDR3 DNA reads as TGCAGTGCTACTTCACTAGGGGTCTGGGCTAGCGGGAGAACAGATACGCAGTATTTT.

This clonotype was observed at least ten times. This chain joins TRBV29-1 and TRBJ1-1; D call uncertain. Trimming left V 8 bases short and J 4 bases short, with 8 bases between. The germline CDR1 and CDR2 sequences are SQVTM and ANQGSEA. The CDR3 has 10 residues. In DNA form, the CDR3 reads TGCAGCTCTTCCACCACTGAAGCTTTCTTT. Encoded protein: CSSSTTEAFF.

The chain couples TRBV7-8 to TRBJ2-3, with TRBD2 matching over 7 bases. Per the germline V gene, CDR1 is SGHVS and CDR2 is FQNEAQ. Losses at the gene ends were 6 bases for V and 5 bases for J; bases not matched to a gene: 5. There are 13 residues in the CDR3. The CDR3 DNA follows: TGTGCCAGCAGGAGATGGGAGGGAGATACGCAGTATTTT. It is translated as CASRRWEGDTQYF.

This clonotype was picked up a small number of times. This sequence joins TRBV12-3 or TRBV12-4 and TRBJ1-1, with TRBD1 matching over 7 bases. The V and J ends lost 7 bases and 8 bases, in that order; junction bases with no gene match: 19. The CDR3 extends over 16 amino acids. CDR3 nucleotide sequence: TGTGCCAGCACTATTCAGAGGACAGGACCCCAGGGAGAAGCTTTCTTT. Protein sequence: CASTIQRTGPQGEAFF.

The DNA of the CDR3 is TGCAGTGCTAGAGTGTCTAGCGGGAGGACAGTGGGCTACAATGAGCAGTTCTTC. Protein sequence: CSARVSSGRTVGYNEQFF. V is TRBV20-1 and J is TRBJ2-1, with 11 bases lining up with TRBD2. The CDR3 extends over 18 amino acids. V was pared by 1 base and J by 3 bases, with 11 bases of the junction left unmatched. Germline loops: CDR1 DFQATT, CDR2 SNEGSKA (reference sequence).

This clonotype was detected many times. The genes are TRBV24-1 and TRBJ2-2; D is perhaps TRBD2 (5 bases). The length of the CDR3 is 11 residues. Germline V CDR1 and CDR2: KGHDR, SFDVKD. The V and J ends lost 9 bases and 6 bases respectively, with 7 bases between them. CDR3 sequence reads: CATSGAGELFF. The CDR3 coding sequence is TGTGCCACCTCCGGGGCCGGGGAGCTGTTTTTT.

This clonotype was observed a few times. This chain connects TRBV12-3 or TRBV12-4 to TRBJ1-2, with TRBD1 as a possible D gene (6 bases). The CDR3 sequence is 15 residues long. Trimming pared 7 bases from V and 1 base from J, leaving 16 bases between. The CDR3 sequence is CASIQRQGGNYGYTF. CDR3 nucleotides: TGTGCCAGCATCCAAAGACAAGGGGGTAACTATGGCTACACCTTC.

This clonotype was seen a handful of times. This chain uses TRBV12-3 or TRBV12-4 with TRBJ1-2; 7 nucleotides match TRBD1. CDR3 length equals 15 residues. J gave up 0 bases and V 5 bases, and 6 bases lay outside the gene matches. The CDR3 DNA reads as TGTGCCAGCAGTCACACCGGGACAGCTAACTATGGCTACACCTTC. Translation gives CASSHTGTANYGYTF.

This clonotype was detected a few times. V is TRBV6-2 or TRBV6-3 and J is TRBJ2-2; D unclear. Between the trimmed V and J ends, which lost 1 base and 7 bases, there was a span of 16 bases. Germline V lookup: CDR1 MNHEY, CDR2 SVGEGT. The CDR3 runs 16 residues. Here the CDR3 reads CASSYWKPGLVGELFF. CDR3 DNA: TGTGCCAGCAGTTACTGGAAACCTGGCCTTGTCGGGGAGCTGTTTTTT.

The chain employs TRBV21-1 and TRBJ2-3. TRBV21-1 is assigned pseudogene status. This CDR3 region has 13 residues. CDR3 protein: CASRRGNTDTQYF. The CDR3 DNA reads TGTGCCAGCCGCAGAGGAAACACAGATACGCAGTATTTT.

A few counts support this clonotype. V is TRBV5-1 and J is TRBJ2-1; TRBD1 matches 7 bases. CDR1 is SGHRS, CDR2 YFSETQ, per germline. CDR3 size: 13 residues. Trimming at V came to 7 bases and at J to 2 bases, leaving 3 bases not matched to a gene. In nucleotides, the CDR3 is TGCGCCAGCCGCCAGGGGGCCTACAATGAGCAGTTCTTC. Protein: CASRQGAYNEQFF.

The chain recombines TRBV11-2 with TRBJ2-7; 9 bases align to TRBD1. Trimming cost V 6 bases and J 3 bases; bases outside gene matches: 9. Per the germline V gene, CDR1 is SGHAT and CDR2 is FQNNGV. This CDR3 comprises 15 residues. The CDR3 sequence is CASRTWGQGNYEQYF. CDR3 nucleotides: TGTGCCAGCAGAACCTGGGGACAGGGAAACTACGAGCAGTACTTC.

To note about this clonotype: An end of the junction does not agree with germline; a read error may underlie this. The CDR3 nucleotides read TGCGCCAGCAGCTCCTCTAGCGGGAGGGATGAGCATTTCTTC. Its translation: CASSSSSGRDEHFF. The chain couples TRBV5-1 to TRBJ2-1, with TRBD2 matching 12 bases. The CDR3 runs 14 residues. CDR1 and CDR2 from the germline V gene are SGHRS and YFSETQ.